Listed below are T cell receptor beta chains from one sample, sequenced in a study of blood T cell repertoires in COVID-19. Clones were sequenced by immunoSEQ multiplex PCR, and TCRdb holds only the in-frame ones, with some missing. The data contain under 300,000 clones, approximately 85% of them singletons. Sequenced input: PBMCs or T cells enriched from blood (not recorded which). The receptors shown here come from a woman aged 45-65 years who had recovered from COVID-19. CDR3s include the opening cysteine and the closing phenylalanine or tryptophan. The D gene is left open where the match is weak. Where a row states a size, it is once, few, many or the class of an expanded clone; other rows omit it.

v_call	cdr3_length	d_call	j_call	clone_size	cdr3_aa	cdr3_nt
TRBV7-8	16	-	TRBJ1-2	-	CASRPTQTGANYGYTF	TGTGCCAGCAGGCCAACCCAGACGGGAGCTAACTATGGCTACACCTTC
TRBV27	13	-	TRBJ2-7	-	CASSPYILYEQYF	TGTGCCAGCAGTCCCTATATCCTCTACGAGCAGTACTTC
TRBV10-3	13	TRBD1	TRBJ2-1	-	CATLGTGDNEQFF	TGTGCCACCCTCGGGACAGGGGACAATGAGCAGTTCTTC
TRBV28	15	-	TRBJ2-7	-	CASSIGGSSSYEQYF	TGTGCCAGCAGTATAGGAGGGTCGAGCTCCTACGAGCAGTACTTC
TRBV7-6	16	TRBD1	TRBJ1-6	-	CASSLALRGPNSPLHF	TGTGCCAGCAGCTTAGCCCTCAGGGGGCCGAATTCACCCCTCCACTTT
TRBV18	14	-	TRBJ1-6	once	CASSPKQGSSPLHF	TGTGCCAGCTCACCTAAACAGGGTAGTTCACCCCTCCACTTT
TRBV5-1	15	TRBD1	TRBJ1-3	-	CASSLGTASGNTIYF	TGCGCCAGCAGCCTGGGGACAGCCTCTGGAAACACCATATATTTT
TRBV7-9	16	-	TRBJ2-3	-	CASSLASPSGTDTQYF	TGTGCCAGCAGCTTAGCCTCTCCAAGCGGCACAGATACGCAGTATTTT
TRBV28	18	TRBD1	TRBJ2-2	-	CASSLPGTGGENTGELFF	TGTGCCAGCAGTTTACCGGGGACAGGGGGCGAGAACACCGGGGAGCTGTTTTTT
TRBV15	13	-	TRBJ1-5	-	CATSSWQNQPQHF	TGTGCCACCAGCAGCTGGCAGAATCAGCCCCAGCATTTT
TRBV6-5	15	-	TRBJ2-2	few	CASSYSGLSTGELFF	TGTGCCAGCAGTTACTCGGGACTTTCTACCGGGGAGCTGTTTTTT
TRBV7-2	12	-	TRBJ1-1	-	CASSFWNTEAFF	TGTGCCAGCAGCTTCTGGAACACTGAAGCTTTCTTT
TRBV10-3	14	-	TRBJ2-7	-	CAVGEGRGYYEQYF	TGTGCCGTTGGGGAAGGCCGAGGGTACTACGAGCAGTACTTC
TRBV28	17	TRBD1	TRBJ1-5	-	CASSLTYLSGGHQPQHF	TGTGCCAGCAGTCTCACATATTTGTCAGGGGGCCATCAGCCCCAGCATTTT
TRBV12-5	15	-	TRBJ1-3	-	CASGLGGVSGNTIYF	TGTGCTAGTGGTTTGGGGGGGGTCTCTGGAAACACCATATATTTT
TRBV7-9	15	TRBD2	TRBJ2-3	-	CASTQLAGGPNTQYF	TGTGCCAGCACCCAACTAGCGGGAGGGCCGAATACGCAGTATTTT
TRBV7-6	16	TRBD1	TRBJ2-2	-	CASSVPGTVNTGELFF	TGTGCCAGCAGCGTCCCCGGGACAGTGAACACCGGGGAGCTGTTTTTT
TRBV4-1	13	-	TRBJ1-1	once	CASSQVGLFEAFF	TGCGCCAGCAGCCAAGTTGGACTGTTTGAAGCTTTCTTT
TRBV28	15	TRBD1	TRBJ1-6	-	CASTLKDRHGSPLHF	TGTGCCAGCACCCTAAAGGACAGGCATGGTTCACCCCTCCACTTT
TRBV14	17	TRBD1	TRBJ2-2	-	CASSPSWGTGDTGELFF	TGTGCCAGCAGCCCGTCCTGGGGGACAGGAGACACCGGGGAGCTGTTTTTT
TRBV27	13	-	TRBJ1-2	-	CASSSGQSYGYTF	TGTGCCAGCAGTTCCGGACAAAGCTATGGCTACACCTTC
TRBV6-5	15	-	TRBJ1-1	-	CASSYSAGGTRVAFF	TGTGCCAGCAGTTACTCTGCAGGAGGTACCCGAGTTGCTTTCTTT
TRBV3-1/TRBV3-2	14	-	TRBJ2-7	-	CASSPEYPPYEQYF	TGTGCCAGCAGCCCGGAGTACCCCCCCTACGAGCAGTACTTC
TRBV18	14	TRBD1	TRBJ2-2	-	CASSPRTGSGELFF	TGTGCCAGCTCACCCAGGACAGGGTCCGGGGAGCTGTTTTTT
TRBV19	15	-	TRBJ2-1	-	CATTGSGYSYNEQFF	TGTGCCACCACCGGCAGCGGGTATTCCTACAATGAGCAGTTCTTC
TRBV3-1/TRBV3-2	12	-	TRBJ1-2	-	CASSQYSQGYTF	TGTGCCAGCAGCCAATATTCACAGGGCTACACCTTC
TRBV7-2	15	TRBD2	TRBJ2-7	-	CASSELAPRAYEQYF	TGTGCCAGCAGCGAACTAGCGCCACGCGCCTACGAGCAGTACTTC
TRBV7-9	16	-	TRBJ1-1	-	CASRLQNRDHYTEAFF	TGTGCCAGCAGACTCCAAAACAGGGACCATTACACTGAAGCTTTCTTT
TRBV11-3	16	-	TRBJ2-1	few	CASSLALALTTNEQFF	TGTGCCAGCAGCTTAGCCCTAGCGTTAACCACCAATGAGCAGTTCTTC
TRBV9	13	-	TRBJ2-1	-	CASSAPSRDEQFF	TGTGCCAGCAGCGCTCCCTCCAGGGATGAGCAGTTCTTC
TRBV5-1	11	-	TRBJ2-7	-	CASSREYEQYF	TGCGCCAGCAGCCGGGAATACGAGCAGTACTTC
TRBV29-1	13	TRBD1	TRBJ1-5	-	CSAGQAYNQPQHF	TGCAGCGCCGGACAGGCATACAATCAGCCCCAGCATTTT
TRBV7-6	17	TRBD2	TRBJ2-1	-	CASSPRDGRADTNEQFF	TGTGCCAGCAGCCCTAGGGATGGGAGGGCCGATACCAATGAGCAGTTCTTC
TRBV29-1	13	-	TRBJ1-5	-	CSAKGGGGQPQHF	TGCAGCGCCAAAGGGGGTGGAGGTCAGCCCCAGCATTTT
TRBV28	12	TRBD1	TRBJ1-6	few	CASRDRVGPLHF	TGTGCCAGCAGAGACAGGGTAGGACCCCTCCACTTT
TRBV7-6	16	-	TRBJ1-3	-	CASSPVVSHSGNTIYF	TGTGCCAGCAGCCCAGTGGTGTCCCACTCTGGAAACACCATATATTTT
TRBV2	16	-	TRBJ1-2	once	CASSEASARNKDGYTF	TGTGCCAGCAGTGAAGCCAGTGCGCGGAATAAAGATGGCTACACCTTC